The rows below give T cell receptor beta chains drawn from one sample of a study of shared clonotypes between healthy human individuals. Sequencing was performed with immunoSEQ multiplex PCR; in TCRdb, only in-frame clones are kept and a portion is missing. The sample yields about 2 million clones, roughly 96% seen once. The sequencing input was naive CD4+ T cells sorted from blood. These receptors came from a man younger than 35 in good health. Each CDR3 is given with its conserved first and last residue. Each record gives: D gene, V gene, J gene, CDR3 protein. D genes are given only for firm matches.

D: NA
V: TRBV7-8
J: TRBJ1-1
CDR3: CASSFEKGPPFF

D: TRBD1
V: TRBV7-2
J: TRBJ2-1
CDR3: CASSLVGTGIYNEQFF

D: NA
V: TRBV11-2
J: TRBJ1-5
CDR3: CASSLSGGGQPQHF

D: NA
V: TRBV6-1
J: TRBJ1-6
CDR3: CASSELWSSYNSPLHF

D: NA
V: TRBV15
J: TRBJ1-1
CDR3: CATSILLDTEAFF

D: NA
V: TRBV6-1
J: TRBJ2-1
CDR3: CASNVKNEQFF

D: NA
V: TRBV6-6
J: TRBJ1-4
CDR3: CASTSDAGPEKLFF

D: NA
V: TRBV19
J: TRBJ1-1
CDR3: CASSINSLNTEAFF

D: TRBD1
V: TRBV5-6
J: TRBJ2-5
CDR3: CASSRKDRGLRETQYF

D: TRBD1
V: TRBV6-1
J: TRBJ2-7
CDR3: CASSESGWVGGTREQYF

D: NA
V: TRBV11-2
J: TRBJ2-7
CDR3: CASSSLRGRSYEQYF

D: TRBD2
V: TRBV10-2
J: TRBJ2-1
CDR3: CASSALAGGYNEQFF

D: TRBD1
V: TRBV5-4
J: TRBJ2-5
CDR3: CASSLGQVRETQYF

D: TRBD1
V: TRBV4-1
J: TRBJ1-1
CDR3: CASRYEQGRGDTEAFF

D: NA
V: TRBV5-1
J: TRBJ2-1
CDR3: CASSLAGVEQFF

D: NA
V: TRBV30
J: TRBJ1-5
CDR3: CAWSTSGDSNQPQHF

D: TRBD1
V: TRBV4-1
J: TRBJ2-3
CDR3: CASSRTGQDGDTQYF

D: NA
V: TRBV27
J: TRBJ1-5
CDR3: CATGGTSNQPQHF